The next 30 T cell receptor gamma chains were all read from a single sample in a study of human gamma delta and Vdelta1 T cells (dated by TCRdb to about 2018). The antigens for these receptors are not known. The library was made by PCR. Sequenced using an Illumina MiSeq. Identical DNA sequences were merged into single rows after TCRdb reprocessed the public reads with CATT. In this sample the table shows fewer than 10,000 gamma-chain clones, around 42% of which occur a single time. Over 2% of the sample belongs to the ten largest clones. Sequencing was done on a sample of Vdelta1 gamma-delta T cells from blood grown in culture (DOT cells). In light of the paper, this sample's cell subset or site label describes: Delta One T cells, in vitro expanded/differentiated Vd1+ gamma-delta T cells. The receptors were gathered from a human donor in good health.

The gene calls are TRGV5 and TRGJ1 or TRGJ2. This CDR3 is built from 15 residues. Germline values: CDR1 VINAFY, CDR2 YDVSNSKD. With V trimmed by 2 bases and J by 4 bases, 11 bases remained unmatched. CDR3 region: CATWDMHIEYYKKLF. The CDR3 DNA sequence: TGTGCCACCTGGGACATGCATATCGAGTATTATAAGAAACTCTTT.

As to this clone: Germline and junction disagree at one end, which may indicate a read error. The V gene is TRGV4, the J gene TRGJ1 or TRGJ2. In germline, CDR1 is EGSTGY, CDR2 YDSYTSSV. This CDR3 comprises 14 residues. CDR3 sequence (DNA): TGTGCCGCCTGGGATGGGTCCGGTGGGCATAAGAAACTCTTT. This gives the protein CAAWDGSGGHKKLF.

The chain joins TRGV9 to TRGJ1 or TRGJ2. The CDR3 sequence is 12 residues long. The germline V gene has CDR1 GITISATS and CDR2 ISYDGTV (reference sequence). V was pared by 3 bases and J by 12 bases, with 11 bases of the junction left unmatched. The CDR3 nucleotides read TGTGCCTTGTGGGAGCCGGTGGATGGGAAACTCTTT. This gives the protein CALWEPVDGKLF.

The chain carries TRGV4 and TRGJP2. The germline gives CDR1 EGSTGY, CDR2 YDSYTSSV. V lost 0 bases, J lost 12 bases, and 10 bases stayed unmatched. This CDR3 has 14 residues. The CDR3 sequence is CATWDGRRRRIKTF. The CDR3 DNA follows: TGTGCCACCTGGGATGGGCGGCGGCGGCGGATCAAGACGTTT.

The chain links TRGV5 to TRGJ1 or TRGJ2. The CDR3 runs to 15 residues. Per germline, CDR1 VINAFY and CDR2 YDVSNSKD. V shed 0 bases and J 3 bases; nucleotides not matched to a gene: 8. In DNA, the CDR3 is TGTGCCACCTGGGACAGGCCAGTCGTTTATTATAAGAAACTCTTT. It codes for CATWDRPVVYYKKLF.

This clone qualifies as medium-sized. This chain links TRGV2 with TRGJP2. CDR1 and CDR2 (germline): EGSNGY, YDSYNSKV. V dropped 0 bases and J dropped 3; count of bases not matched to a gene: 4. The CDR3 length is 15 residues. CDR3 amino acids: CATWDGPCSDWIKTF. The CDR3 bases are TGTGCCACCTGGGACGGGCCTTGTAGTGATTGGATCAAGACGTTT.

The V gene is TRGV5, the J gene TRGJ1 or TRGJ2. With 0 bases clipped from V and 0 bases from J, the junction kept 5 bases outside the gene matches. Germline V gives CDR1 VINAFY, CDR2 YDVSNSKD. This CDR3 has 15 amino acids. CDR3 sequence (DNA): TGTGCCACCTGGGACAGGTCGAAGAATTATTATAAGAAACTCTTT. As protein: CATWDRSKNYYKKLF.

Note on this clone: A far larger clone is one base from this, pointing to a likely read error. The V call is TRGV4, the J call TRGJP2. The V gene end was trimmed by 6 bases and the J gene end by 0 bases; junction bases not matched to a gene: 1. The V gene's germline CDR1 is EGSTGY and CDR2 YDSYTSSV. CDR3 length: 13 amino acids. CDR3 nucleotides: TGTGCCACCTGGCATAGTAGTGATTGGATCAAGACGTTT. Translated: CATWHSSDWIKTF.

The chain links TRGV8 to TRGJP2. Unmatched junction bases numbered 6, after V lost 2 bases and J lost 0 bases. Germline V gene sequence: CDR1 VENAVY, CDR2 YDSYNSRV. The CDR3 length is 16 residues. Here the CDR3 reads CATWDTQYSSDWIKTF. The CDR3 DNA is TGTGCCACCTGGGATACTCAGTATAGTAGTGATTGGATCAAGACGTTT.

The chain combines TRGV4 with TRGJ1 or TRGJ2. This CDR3 contains 11 residues. Germline CDR1 and CDR2: EGSTGY and YDSYTSSV. V dropped 5 bases and J dropped 11; count of bases not matched to a gene: 9. The CDR3 DNA is TGTGCCACCTGGGTAATACGTGAGAAACTCTTT. The encoded protein is CATWVIREKLF.

J is TRGJP1 and V is TRGV8. This CDR3 comprises 13 residues. The germline gives CDR1 VENAVY, CDR2 YDSYNSRV. The V segment lost 5 bases and the J segment 4 bases; nucleotides outside the gene matches: 4. CDR3 DNA: TGTGCCACCTGGGTGCGCACTGGTTGGTTCAAGATATTT. It translates to CATWVRTGWFKIF.

This rearrangement joins TRGV9 to TRGJ1 or TRGJ2. The CDR3 runs 10 residues. The trim removed 10 bases at V and 2 bases at J, leaving 2 bases unmatched. Germline loops: CDR1 GITISATS, CDR2 ISYDGTV (reference sequence). The CDR3 nucleotides read TGTGCCTTCTATTATTATAAGAAACTCTTT. Its translation: CAFYYYKKLF.

This clone was counted a few times. The V call is TRGV2, the J call TRGJ1 or TRGJ2. The germline V gene encodes CDR1 EGSNGY and CDR2 YDSYNSKV. The CDR3 has 14 amino acids. With V trimmed by 0 bases and J by 3 bases, 5 bases remained unmatched. The CDR3 DNA reads as TGTGCCACCTGGGACGGGCTGGGTTATTATAAGAAACTCTTT. Its translation is CATWDGLGYYKKLF.

About this clone: The sample contains more than one DNA sequence encoding this CDR3. The chain joins TRGV4 to TRGJ1 or TRGJ2. CDR3 length: 13 amino acids. The J segment lost 3 bases and the V segment lost 2 bases, leaving 4 bases of the junction unmatched. Germline V gives CDR1 EGSTGY, CDR2 YDSYTSSV. CDR3 sequence reads: CATWDVSYYKKLF. DNA for the CDR3: TGTGCCACCTGGGATGTAAGTTATTATAAGAAACTCTTT.

The chain carries TRGV9 and TRGJ1 or TRGJ2. V lost 3 bases to trimming and J lost 8 bases; unmatched junction nucleotides: 4. This CDR3 spans 11 amino acids. Germline-derived CDR1 and CDR2 are GITISATS and ISYDGTV (reference sequence). The CDR3 DNA is TGTGCCTTGTGGGAGTCACATAAGAAACTCTTT. This translates into CALWESHKKLF.

Comments on this clone: A much larger clone differs from this one at a single base, so this may be a read error. The chain carries TRGV5 and TRGJ1 or TRGJ2. The CDR3 is made up of 11 amino acids. Germline CDR1 VINAFY, CDR2 YDVSNSKD. Trimming removed 0 bases from V and 11 bases from J; junction bases left unmatched: 4. The CDR3 DNA reads as TGTGCCACCTGGGACAGGTATCAGAAACTCTTT. It specifies CATWDRYQKLF.

This clone was found a few times. This chain connects TRGV3 to TRGJP2. The CDR3 has 15 amino acids. Germline CDR1 reads VTNTFY; CDR2 reads YDVSTARD (reference sequence). V dropped 5 bases and J dropped 6; count of bases not matched to a gene: 12. The CDR3 region is CATWGPIFGDWIKTF. The CDR3 nucleotides are TGTGCCACCTGGGGTCCCATCTTTGGTGATTGGATCAAGACGTTT.

This clone has just a few counts. The chain is built from TRGV3 and TRGJ1 or TRGJ2. Germline CDR1 and CDR2: VTNTFY and YDVSTARD (reference sequence). Losses at the gene ends were 5 bases for V and 3 bases for J; bases not matched to a gene: 10. This CDR3 contains 14 residues. CDR3 sequence (DNA): TGTGCCACCTGGGTTGGGAGGATTTATTATAAGAAACTCTTT. Translation: CATWVGRIYYKKLF.

The sample holds a few counts of this clone. The chain couples TRGV8 to TRGJ1 or TRGJ2. V dropped 0 bases and J dropped 5; count of bases not matched to a gene: 1. The CDR3 runs to 12 residues. In germline, CDR1 is VENAVY, CDR2 YDSYNSRV. The CDR3 protein is CATWDRNYKKLF. CDR3 nucleotide sequence: TGTGCCACCTGGGATAGGAATTATAAGAAACTCTTT.

The chain recombines TRGV9 with TRGJ1 or TRGJ2. V was pared by 0 bases and J by 4 bases, with 3 bases of the junction left unmatched. Germline V CDR1 and CDR2: GITISATS, ISYDGTV (reference sequence). This CDR3 spans 13 amino acids. CDR3 in amino acids: CALWEVWYYKKLF. CDR3 coding DNA: TGTGCCTTGTGGGAGGTGTGGTATTATAAGAAACTCTTT.

Comments on this clone: A much more abundant neighbour one base away suggests this may be a read error. The chain carries TRGV2 and TRGJ1 or TRGJ2. In germline, CDR1 is EGSNGY, CDR2 YDSYNSKV. The CDR3 has 13 residues. Trimming removed 0 bases from V and 5 bases from J; junction bases left unmatched: 4. The CDR3, as DNA: TGTGCCACCTGGGACGGGCATAATTATAAGAAACTCTTT. Translated, it gives CATWDGHNYKKLF.

The V gene is TRGV4, the J gene TRGJ1 or TRGJ2. Unmatched junction bases numbered 4, after V lost 0 bases and J lost 2 bases. This CDR3 comprises 14 residues. CDR1 and CDR2 from the germline V gene are EGSTGY and YDSYTSSV. The CDR3 sequence: CATWDGSDYYKKLF. CDR3 nucleotides: TGTGCCACCTGGGATGGGTCGGATTATTATAAGAAACTCTTT.

Of note for this clone: At the DNA level, this CDR3 is encoded by other sequences in the same sample as well. The chain carries TRGV9 and TRGJ1 or TRGJ2. The CDR3 runs to 14 residues. Trimming took 0 bases from V and 4 from J; bases not matched to a gene: 6. Per the germline V gene, CDR1 is GITISATS and CDR2 is ISYDGTV (reference sequence). CDR3 DNA sequence: TGTGCCTTGTGGGAGGTGCACGGGTATTATAAGAAACTCTTT. Translation gives CALWEVHGYYKKLF.

This clone was seen a handful of times. Given a much more abundant clone one base away, this may be a read error. The same CDR3 arises from other DNA sequences in this sample as well. The V call is TRGV3, the J call TRGJ1 or TRGJ2. Germline lookup yields CDR1 VTNTFY and CDR2 YDVSTARD (reference sequence). The CDR3 consists of 13 residues. V lost 1 base, J lost 1 base, and 1 base stayed unmatched. The chain's CDR3 is CATWDSNYYKKLF. CDR3 DNA: TGTGCCACCTGGGACAGCAATTATTATAAGAAACTCTTT.

The chain carries TRGV8 and TRGJP1. V shed 1 base and J 1 base; nucleotides not matched to a gene: 0. The germline V gene encodes CDR1 VENAVY and CDR2 YDSYNSRV. There are 14 residues in the CDR3. The DNA of the CDR3 is TGTGCCACCTGGGATAGTACCACTGGTTGGTTCAAGATATTT. It codes for CATWDSTTGWFKIF.

This clone showed up just a few times. A read error may be the cause here, since a much bigger clone is one base away. This sequence joins TRGV4 and TRGJ1 or TRGJ2. Germline-derived CDR1 and CDR2 are EGSTGY and YDSYTSSV. V shed 3 bases, J shed 8 bases, and the junction held 4 bases outside the gene matches. The CDR3 sequence is 11 residues long. The CDR3 DNA is TGTGCCACCTGGGATAGTGATAAGAAACTCTTT. Translated, it gives CATWDSDKKLF.

This clone was seen only a few times. This may come from a read error, since a much larger clone is one base off. This specimen includes other DNA sequences encoding the same CDR3. The rearrangement uses TRGV2 and TRGJ1 or TRGJ2. Germline V CDR1 and CDR2: EGSNGY, YDSYNSKV. V shed 2 bases, J shed 1 base, and the junction held 2 bases outside the gene matches. This CDR3 region has 13 residues. This CDR3 is CATWDENYYKKLF. The CDR3, as DNA: TGTGCCACCTGGGACGAAAATTATTATAAGAAACTCTTT.

The chain employs TRGV10 and TRGJP1. TRGV10 is treated as an ORF (open reading frame) with a function not yet certain. V dropped 8 bases and J dropped 4; count of bases not matched to a gene: 20. This CDR3 spans 18 amino acids. The CDR3 sequence: CAAWDSSRPRNTGWFKIF. The CDR3 DNA is TGTGCTGCGTGGGATAGCTCACGTCCCCGAAACACTGGTTGGTTCAAGATATTT.

The rearrangement links TRGV3 to TRGJ1 or TRGJ2. With V trimmed by 0 bases and J by 2 bases, 7 bases remained unmatched. The CDR3 is 15 residues long. Germline assignment: CDR1 VTNTFY and CDR2 YDVSTARD (reference sequence). The CDR3 DNA is TGTGCCACCTGGGACAGGCTAGGGGATTATTATAAGAAACTCTTT. Its translation is CATWDRLGDYYKKLF.

The V and J genes are TRGV4 and TRGJ1 or TRGJ2. Germline V CDR1 and CDR2: EGSTGY, YDSYTSSV. The V and J ends lost 5 bases and 13 bases, in that order; junction bases with no gene match: 11. The CDR3 extends over 11 amino acids. CDR3 DNA: TGTGCCACCTGGGCGGAGGGCTCCAAACTCTTT. Protein product: CATWAEGSKLF.